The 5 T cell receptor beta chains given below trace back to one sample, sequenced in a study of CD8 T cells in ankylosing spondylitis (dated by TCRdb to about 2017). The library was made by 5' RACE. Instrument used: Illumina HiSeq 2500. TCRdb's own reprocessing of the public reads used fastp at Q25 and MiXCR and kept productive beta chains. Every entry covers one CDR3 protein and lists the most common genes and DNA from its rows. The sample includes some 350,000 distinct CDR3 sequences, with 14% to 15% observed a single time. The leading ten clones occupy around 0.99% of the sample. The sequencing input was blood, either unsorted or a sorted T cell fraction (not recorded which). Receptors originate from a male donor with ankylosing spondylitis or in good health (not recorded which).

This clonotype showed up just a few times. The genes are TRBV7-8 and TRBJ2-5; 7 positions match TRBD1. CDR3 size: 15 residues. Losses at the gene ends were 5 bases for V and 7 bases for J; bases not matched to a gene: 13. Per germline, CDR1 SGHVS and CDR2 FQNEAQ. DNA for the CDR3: TGTGCCAGCAGCCCCAGGGGGATGACCCTGGGGACCCAGTACTTC. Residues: CASSPRGMTLGTQYF. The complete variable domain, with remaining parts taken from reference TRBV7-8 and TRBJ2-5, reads GAGVSQSPRYKVAKRGQDVALRCDPISGHVSLFWYQQALGQGPEFLTYFQNEAQLDKSGLPSDRFFAERPEGSVSTLKIQRTQQEDSAVYLCASSPRGMTLGTQYFGPGTRLLVL.

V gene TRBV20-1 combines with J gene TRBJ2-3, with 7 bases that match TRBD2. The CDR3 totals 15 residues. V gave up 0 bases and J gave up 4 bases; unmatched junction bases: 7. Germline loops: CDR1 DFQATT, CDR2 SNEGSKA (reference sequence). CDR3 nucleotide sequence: TGCAGTGCTAGAGATTTTGGGCGGGGGTCAGATACGCAGTATTTT. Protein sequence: CSARDFGRGSDTQYF.

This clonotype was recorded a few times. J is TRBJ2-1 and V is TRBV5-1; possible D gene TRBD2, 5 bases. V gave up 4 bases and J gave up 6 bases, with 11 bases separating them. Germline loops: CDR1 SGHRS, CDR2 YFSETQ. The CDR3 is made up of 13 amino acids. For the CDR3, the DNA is TGCGCCAGCAGCCCCCGGACTTCCAATGAGCAGTTCTTC. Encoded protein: CASSPRTSNEQFF.

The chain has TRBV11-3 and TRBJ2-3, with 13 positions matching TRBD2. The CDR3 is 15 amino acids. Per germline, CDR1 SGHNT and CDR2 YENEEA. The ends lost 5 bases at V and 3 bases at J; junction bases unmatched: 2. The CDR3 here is CASSAGLAGTDTQYF. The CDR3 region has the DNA TGTGCCAGCAGCGCGGGACTAGCGGGAACAGATACGCAGTATTTT.

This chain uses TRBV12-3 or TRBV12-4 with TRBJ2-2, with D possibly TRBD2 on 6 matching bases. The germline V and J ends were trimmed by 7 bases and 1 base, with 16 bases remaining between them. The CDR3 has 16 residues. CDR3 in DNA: TGTGCCAGCACCAAACGGGGGACTGGGAACACCGGGGAGCTGTTTTTT. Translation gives CASTKRGTGNTGELFF.